Listed here are 8 T cell receptor beta chains from one sample, sequenced in a study of T cells in Graves' hyperthyroidism and ophthalmopathy (dated by TCRdb to between 2018 and 2021). Libraries came from multiplex PCR. TCRdb shows the sequencer as Illumina HiSeq 2000. TCR beta CDR3 regions were amplified from RNA transcripts. The first round of RT-PCR for the TCR CDR3 was performed with the HTBI primer set and the Qiagen OneStep RT-PCR kit. In-frame beta chains were kept once TCRdb had trimmed the public reads at Q25 with fastp and called clones with MiXCR. Entries that share a CDR3 protein sequence are merged under the most common genes and DNA. The sample table holds hundreds of thousands of distinct CDR3 sequences, of which 15% to 20% were seen once. Approximately 16% of the sample is taken by the ten largest. Sequenced material: blood. The receptor source for this set is a woman between 45 and 60 years old with Graves' hyperthyroidism that later progressed to Graves' ophthalmopathy.

About this clonotype: This may stem from a read error, because a much larger clone lies one nucleotide away. This chain connects TRBV6-2 or TRBV6-3 to TRBJ2-2; D call uncertain. The CDR3 sequence is 13 residues long. V lost 6 bases and J 1 base, leaving 6 bases between the germline ends. CDR1 MNHEY and CDR2 SVGEGT come from the germline V gene. For the CDR3, the DNA is TGTGCCAGCAGGCAGATGAACACCGGGGAGCTGTTTTTT. Protein: CASRQMNTGELFF.

This clonotype has a handful of counts. The rearrangement joins TRBV14 to TRBJ1-6; D unclear. The CDR3 has 15 amino acids. Per the germline V gene, CDR1 is SGHDN and CDR2 is FVKESK. Trimming cost V 1 base and J 2 bases, with 6 bases left between them. CDR3 sequence reads: CASSQGVPYNSPLHF. As DNA, the CDR3 is TGTGCCAGCAGCCAAGGGGTCCCCTATAATTCACCCCTCCACTTT.

This clonotype occurred a few times. V and J are TRBV10-3 and TRBJ1-2; D remains ambiguous. Per the germline V gene, CDR1 is ENHRY and CDR2 is SYGVKD. This CDR3 spans 13 amino acids. Between the trimmed V and J ends, which lost 2 bases and 4 bases, there was a span of 8 bases. For the CDR3, the DNA is TGTGCCATCAGTGAGGCGACACCCTATGGCTACACCTTC. This gives the protein CAISEATPYGYTF.

This chain links TRBV20-1 with TRBJ1-1; D is perhaps TRBD1 (5 bases). This CDR3 comprises 15 residues. Germline V gene lookup returns CDR1 DFQATT and CDR2 SNEGSKA (reference sequence). Trimming took off 3 bases at V and 4 bases at J, with 18 bases between the two ends. The CDR3 nucleotides read TGCAGTGCTAGTGATCAGCGGGGTGGGGGCACTGAAGCTTTCTTT. Amino acid sequence: CSASDQRGGGTEAFF.

This clonotype was seen only a few times. The rearrangement links TRBV5-6 to TRBJ2-5; D may be TRBD1 (6 bases). Trimming took 1 base from V and 5 from J, leaving 18 bases between them. Germline CDR1 is SGHDT and CDR2 is YYEEEE. The CDR3 runs to 16 residues. The CDR3 nucleotides are TGTGCCAGCAGCTTGCCGGACAGCTTACGTTTTGAGACCCAGTACTTC. Its protein product is CASSLPDSLRFETQYF.

The chain couples TRBV27 to TRBJ2-4; 8 nucleotides align to TRBD2. Losses at the gene ends were 10 bases for V and 5 bases for J; bases not matched to a gene: 10. Germline values: CDR1 MNHEY, CDR2 SMNVEV (reference sequence). The CDR3 extends over 14 amino acids. In DNA, the CDR3 is TGTGCCACCCGTGCGGGGGGCGCCCAAAACATTCAGTACTTC. It translates to CATRAGGAQNIQYF.

This clonotype has a count of ten or more. The chain employs TRBV27 and TRBJ2-5; D assignment may be TRBD1 or TRBD2 (7 bases each). The CDR3 length is 18 residues. V lost 5 bases, J lost 3 bases, and 25 bases lay in between. Germline CDR1 reads MNHEY; CDR2 reads SMNVEV (reference sequence). CDR3 region: CASSDMTGPEGGEETQYF. Written as DNA, the CDR3 is TGTGCCAGCAGTGATATGACAGGGCCCGAGGGAGGGGAAGAGACCCAGTACTTC.

This clonotype appeared many times. V usage is TRBV3-1 and J usage is TRBJ2-2; no firm D call. This CDR3 contains 14 residues. V gave up 1 base and J gave up 2 bases, with 5 bases separating them. Germline V gives CDR1 LGHDT, CDR2 YNNKEL (reference sequence). CDR3 sequence: CASSQGSNTGELFF. The DNA of the CDR3 is TGTGCCAGCAGCCAAGGATCAAACACCGGGGAGCTGTTTTTT.